The 5 T cell receptor beta chains given below trace back to one sample, sequenced in a study of blood T cell repertoires in COVID-19. The method was immunoSEQ multiplex PCR; TCRdb's version includes in-frame clones alone and lacks a portion of them. The repertoire has 270,000 or so clones, about 87% of them found once; the top ten carry about 4%. The sample taken for sequencing was PBMCs or T cells enriched from blood (not recorded which). The receptor source for this set is a woman in her 30s with acute COVID-19.

The chain employs TRBV7-9 and TRBJ2-1, with D perhaps matching TRBD2 (5 bases). The CDR3 spans 16 residues. V lost 4 bases, J lost 0 bases, and 13 bases lay in between. Germline CDR1 and CDR2: SEHNR and FQNEAQ (reference sequence). This chain's CDR3 is CASSSPLADSYNEQFF. The CDR3 DNA reads as TGTGCCAGCAGCTCCCCGCTAGCAGACTCCTACAATGAGCAGTTCTTC.

The chain joins TRBV28 to TRBJ1-1, with 11 bases lining up with TRBD1. The CDR3 has 15 residues. Germline V CDR1 and CDR2: MDHEN, SYDVKM. V lost 4 bases to trimming and J lost 6 bases; unmatched junction nucleotides: 7. CDR3 amino acids: CASSSGQGAWPEAFF. In nucleotides, the CDR3 is TGTGCCAGCAGTTCAGGACAGGGGGCTTGGCCTGAAGCTTTCTTT.

This sequence joins TRBV7-3 and TRBJ2-6; 10 bases align to TRBD1. The trim removed 5 bases at V and 4 bases at J, leaving 8 bases unmatched. The CDR3 has 17 residues. The germline CDR1 and CDR2 sequences are SGHTA and FQGTGA. For the CDR3, the DNA is TGTGCCAGCAGCCTCACCGGGACAGGGGCCGGGGCCAACGTCCTGACTTTC. It is translated as CASSLTGTGAGANVLTF.

V is TRBV5-4 and J is TRBJ1-5; D uncertain. V lost 0 bases to trimming and J lost 8 bases, with 18 bases between them. The CDR3 length is 16 residues. CDR1 is SGHNT and CDR2 is YYREEE in the germline V gene (reference sequence). CDR3 DNA sequence: TGTGCCAGCAGCTTGGGAGGATCGAGGCCCGGGGAGCCCCAGCATTTT. The encoded protein is CASSLGGSRPGEPQHF.

V gene TRBV7-3 combines with J gene TRBJ1-6, with TRBD1 matching 7 bases. This CDR3 contains 16 residues. Trimming at V came to 2 bases and at J to 7 bases, leaving 8 bases not matched to a gene. Germline CDR1 and CDR2: SGHTA and FQGTGA. CDR3 sequence: CASSLAGAGGNSPLHF. The CDR3 DNA is TGTGCCAGCAGCTTAGCCGGGGCAGGGGGGAATTCACCCCTCCACTTT.